The rows below give T cell receptor beta chains drawn from one sample of a study of blood T cells in healthy people across ages. TCRdb called the 5' RACE reads again in MiXCR, with one record for every CDR3 protein. The table has 730,000 or so distinct CDR3 sequences, 35% to 50% seen once. The sample comprised blood. These TCRs come from a man at least 80 years old in good health. The CDR3 runs from the conserved cysteine through the conserved F or W. A D gene is named only where the DNA matches it firmly. Size is stated for part of the rows, as once, few or many counts, or as a class when the clone is expanded.

clone size	V gene	J gene	D gene	CDR3 DNA	CDR3 protein
once	TRBV11-2	TRBJ2-3	.	TGTGCCAGCAGCTCGGACGGTAGAATTAGCACAGATACGCAGTATTTT	CASSSDGRISTDTQYF
.	TRBV14	TRBJ1-4	.	TGTGCCAGCAGTCAAGTGGTGGGCAGGGGACCTACCTACAGTGAAAAACTGTTTTTT	CASSQVVGRGPTYSEKLFF
.	TRBV7-2	TRBJ2-6	.	TGTGCCAGCACCCCAAGACTAGTAAACTCTGGGGCCAACGTCCTGACTTTC	CASTPRLVNSGANVLTF
many	TRBV7-9	TRBJ2-5	TRBD1	TGTGCCAGCAGCCCGAAATGGGAAGTCGGGACAGAGTACCAAGAGACCCAGTACTTC	CASSPKWEVGTEYQETQYF
.	TRBV3-1	TRBJ2-7	.	TGTGCCAGCAGCCAAGAAGACCACGAGCAGTACTTC	CASSQEDHEQYF
.	TRBV28	TRBJ1-2	.	TGTGCCAGCAGTTTTTGGGTCCTCTATGGCTACACCTTC	CASSFWVLYGYTF
.	TRBV28	TRBJ1-2	TRBD1	TGTGCCAGCAGACCAAAGAACAGGGGGATCGGCTATGGCTACACCTTC	CASRPKNRGIGYGYTF
.	TRBV6-5	TRBJ2-3	.	TGTGCCAGCAGTGACTCCCGGGACACGGTCCCGTATTTT	CASSDSRDTVPYF
.	TRBV12-3/TRBV12-4	TRBJ2-1	.	TGTGCCAGCAGTTTAGCAGGGAGCGGGCACAATGAGCAGTTCTTC	CASSLAGSGHNEQFF
.	TRBV19	TRBJ1-2	.	TGTGCCAGTAATAACGCGGGCTATGGCTACACCTTC	CASNNAGYGYTF